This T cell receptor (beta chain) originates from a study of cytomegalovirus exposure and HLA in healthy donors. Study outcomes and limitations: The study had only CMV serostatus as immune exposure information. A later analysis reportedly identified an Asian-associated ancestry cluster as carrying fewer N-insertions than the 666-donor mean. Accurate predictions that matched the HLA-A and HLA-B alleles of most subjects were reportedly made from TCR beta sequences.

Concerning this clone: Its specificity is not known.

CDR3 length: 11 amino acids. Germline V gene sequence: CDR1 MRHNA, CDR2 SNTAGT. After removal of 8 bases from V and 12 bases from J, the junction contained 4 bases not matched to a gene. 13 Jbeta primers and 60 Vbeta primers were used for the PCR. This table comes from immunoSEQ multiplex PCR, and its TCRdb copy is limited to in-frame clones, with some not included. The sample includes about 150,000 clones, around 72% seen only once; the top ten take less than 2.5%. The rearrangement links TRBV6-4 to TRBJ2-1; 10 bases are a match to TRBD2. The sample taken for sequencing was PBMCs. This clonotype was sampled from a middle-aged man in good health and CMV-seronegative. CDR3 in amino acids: CASGTSEGQFF. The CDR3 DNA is TGTGCCAGCGGGACTAGCGAGGGGCAGTTCTTC.